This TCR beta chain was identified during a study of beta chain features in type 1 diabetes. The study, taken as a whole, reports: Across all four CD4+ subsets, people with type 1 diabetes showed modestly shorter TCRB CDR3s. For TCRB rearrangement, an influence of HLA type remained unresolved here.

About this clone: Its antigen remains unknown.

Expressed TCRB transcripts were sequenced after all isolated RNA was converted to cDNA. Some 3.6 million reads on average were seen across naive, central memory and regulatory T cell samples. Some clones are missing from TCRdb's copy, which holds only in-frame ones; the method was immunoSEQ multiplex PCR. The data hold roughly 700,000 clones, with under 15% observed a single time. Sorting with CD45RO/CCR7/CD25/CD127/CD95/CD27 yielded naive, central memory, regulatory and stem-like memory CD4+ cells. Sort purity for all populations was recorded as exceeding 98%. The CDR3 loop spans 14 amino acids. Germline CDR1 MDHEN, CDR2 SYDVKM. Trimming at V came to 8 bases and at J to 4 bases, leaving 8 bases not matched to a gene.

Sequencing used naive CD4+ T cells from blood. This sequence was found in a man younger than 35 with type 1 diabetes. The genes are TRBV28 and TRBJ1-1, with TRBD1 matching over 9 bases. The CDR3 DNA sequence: TGTGCCAGCGGCAAACAGGGGGCGGGCACTGAAGCTTTCTTT. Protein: CASGKQGAGTEAFF.